Below, 12 T cell receptor beta chains from the same sample are listed, as sequenced in a study of neurological immune-mediated disorders. Via MiXCR, TCRdb re-called the 5' RACE reads, giving one row per CDR3 protein. The sample lists over 65,000 distinct CDR3 sequences; about 9% were seen once. The sequencing sample was made of PBMCs. All receptors derive from a man over 45 in good health.

Of note for this clonotype: This may come from a read error, since a much larger clone is one base off. The rearrangement links TRBV7-9 to TRBJ2-7; a weak D match, TRBD1 (5 bases). There are 14 residues in the CDR3. V lost 0 bases and J 6 bases, leaving 12 bases between the germline ends. Germline CDR1 and CDR2: SEHNR and FQNEAQ (reference sequence). Here the CDR3 DNA reads TGTGCCAGCAGCTTAGCGGGGCATGCTGGCGAGCAGTACTTC. It specifies CASSLAGHAGEQYF.

This clonotype has at least ten counts. This chain connects TRBV3-1 to TRBJ2-3, with D possibly being TRBD2 (5 bases). Germline loops: CDR1 LGHDT, CDR2 YNNKEL (reference sequence). Trimming removed 0 bases from V and 6 bases from J, with 10 bases in between. CDR3 length: 14 amino acids. The CDR3 is CASSQDDGIDTQYF. In DNA form, the CDR3 reads TGTGCCAGCAGCCAAGATGACGGGATTGATACGCAGTATTTT.

This clonotype was counted at least ten times. CDR3 region: CASSGGTSGTFTGELFF. DNA for the CDR3: TGTGCCAGCAGCGGCGGGACTAGCGGGACTTTCACCGGGGAGCTGTTTTTT. V usage is TRBV7-2 and J usage is TRBJ2-2; TRBD2 matches 13 bases. From germline, CDR1 is SGHTA and CDR2 FQGNSA. The CDR3 extends over 17 amino acids. The ends lost 5 bases at V and 4 bases at J; junction bases unmatched: 7. Filled out from reference TRBV7-2 and TRBJ2-2, the complete variable domain reads GAGVSQSPSNKVTEKGKDVELRCDPISGHTALYWYRQSLGQGLEFLIYFQGNSAPDKSGLPSDRFSAERTGGSVSTLTIQRTQQEDSAVYLCASSGGTSGTFTGELFFGEGSRLTVL.

This clonotype came up once. The V call is TRBV9, the J call TRBJ1-1; the D is unclear. Germline CDR1 is SGDLS and CDR2 is YYNGEE. This CDR3 is 14 amino acids long. V lost 6 bases and J 2 bases, leaving 14 bases between the germline ends. The CDR3: CASIAQSFNTEAFF. The CDR3 coding sequence is TGTGCCAGCATCGCACAGAGTTTCAACACTGAAGCTTTCTTT.

This clonotype was found many times. The rearrangement uses TRBV10-3 and TRBJ2-2; TRBD2 aligns across 16 bases. CDR1 and CDR2 (germline): ENHRY, SYGVKD. Unmatched junction bases numbered 6, after V lost 10 bases and J lost 4 bases. The CDR3 is made up of 16 amino acids. The chain's CDR3 is CATTGTSGRGTGELFF. The CDR3 nucleotides are TGTGCCACCACCGGGACTAGCGGGAGGGGCACCGGGGAGCTGTTTTTT.

This clonotype was recorded at least ten times. The V and J genes are TRBV7-2 and TRBJ1-2, with D perhaps TRBD1 (6 bases). The germline CDR1 and CDR2 sequences are SGHTA and FQGNSA. Trimming pared 1 base from V and 4 bases from J, leaving 13 bases between. The CDR3 totals 15 residues. The CDR3 region is CASSLVSGAGYGYTF. DNA for the CDR3: TGTGCCAGCAGCTTAGTGTCAGGGGCCGGCTATGGCTACACCTTC.

The chain is built from TRBV9 and TRBJ2-1; 8 bases align to TRBD1. The CDR3 contains 16 residues. The V gene end was trimmed by 2 bases and the J gene end by 8 bases; junction bases not matched to a gene: 12. The germline V gene encodes CDR1 SGDLS and CDR2 YYNGEE. In nucleotides, the CDR3 is TGTGCCAGCAGCGTTGCAGGGGGCAAGGCCTGGGATGAGCAGTTCTTC. Residues: CASSVAGGKAWDEQFF.

There are many counts of this clonotype. V gene TRBV7-9 combines with J gene TRBJ2-1; unclear D gene. V lost 5 bases and J 2 bases, leaving 10 bases between the germline ends. The CDR3 spans 14 residues. The germline CDR1 and CDR2 sequences are SEHNR and FQNEAQ (reference sequence). The CDR3 here is CASSRDWTYNEQFF. CDR3 sequence (DNA): TGTGCCAGCAGCCGAGACTGGACCTACAATGAGCAGTTCTTC.

In this sample, this clonotype turned up many times. This chain connects TRBV20-1 to TRBJ1-1, with 12 bases matching TRBD1. V trimming: 5 bases; J trimming: 1 base; junction bases outside the gene matches: 5. The CDR3 has 15 residues. Germline CDR1 and CDR2: DFQATT and SNEGSKA (reference sequence). The CDR3 bases are TGCAGTGCTTGGGACAGGGGGCGATCGAACACTGAAGCTTTCTTT. Its protein product is CSAWDRGRSNTEAFF.

With regard to this clonotype: A read error may be the cause here, since a much bigger clone is one base away. This chain uses TRBV3-1 with TRBJ2-1, with TRBD1 identical over 10 bases. Germline CDR1 LGHDT, CDR2 YNNKEL (reference sequence). This CDR3 is 16 amino acids long. Germline trimming cut 1 base from V and 10 bases from J; bases unmatched to any gene: 10. CDR3 DNA sequence: TGTGCCAGCAGCCAAGTAGGGACAGGGGTTATCCACGAGCAGTTCTTC. Translation: CASSQVGTGVIHEQFF.

This chain uses TRBV5-1 with TRBJ2-5; D may be TRBD2 (5 bases). The CDR3 runs to 14 residues. Trimming cost V 4 bases and J 5 bases, with 15 bases left between them. Germline loops: CDR1 SGHRS, CDR2 YFSETQ. The chain's CDR3 is CASSPGRLGETQYF. The CDR3 DNA sequence: TGCGCCAGCAGCCCGGGAAGGCTTGGGGAGACCCAGTACTTC.

In this sample, this clonotype turned up many times. This chain joins TRBV7-2 and TRBJ2-7; 8 nucleotides match TRBD2. The CDR3 loop spans 16 amino acids. Trimming at V came to 2 bases and at J to 6 bases, leaving 12 bases not matched to a gene. CDR1 and CDR2 (germline): SGHTA, FQGNSA. CDR3 in DNA: TGTGCCAGCAGCTTACGTCGAGCGGGAGAAGGTATCGAGCAGTACTTC. Translating it yields CASSLRRAGEGIEQYF.